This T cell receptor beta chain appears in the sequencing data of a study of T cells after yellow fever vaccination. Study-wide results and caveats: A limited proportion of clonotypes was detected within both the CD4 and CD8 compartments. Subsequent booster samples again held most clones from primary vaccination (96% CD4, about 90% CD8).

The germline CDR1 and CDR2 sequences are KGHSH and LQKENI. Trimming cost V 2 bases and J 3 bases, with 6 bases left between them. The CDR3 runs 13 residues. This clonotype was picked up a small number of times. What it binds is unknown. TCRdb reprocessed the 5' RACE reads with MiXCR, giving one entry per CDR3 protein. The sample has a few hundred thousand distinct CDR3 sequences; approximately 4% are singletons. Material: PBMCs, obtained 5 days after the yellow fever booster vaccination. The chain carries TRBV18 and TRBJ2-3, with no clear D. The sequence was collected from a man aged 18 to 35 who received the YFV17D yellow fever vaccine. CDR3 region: CASSPMVTDTQYF. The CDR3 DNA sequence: TGTGCCAGCTCACCAATGGTAACAGATACGCAGTATTTT. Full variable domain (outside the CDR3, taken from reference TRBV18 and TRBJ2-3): NAGVMQNPRHLVRRRGQEARLRCSPMKGHSHVYWYRQLPEEGLKFMVYLQKENIIDESGMPKERFSAEFPKEGPSILRIQQVVRGDSAAYFCASSPMVTDTQYFGPGTRLTVL.